The 32 T cell receptor beta chains given below trace back to one sample, sequenced in a study of HIV-infected children after antiretroviral therapy interruption. The TCR library was built from RNA with a 3' RACE protocol and unique molecular identifiers. TCRdb reprocessed the 3' RACE reads via MiXCR and lists one record per CDR3 protein. The sample consists of some 51,000 distinct CDR3 sequences, roughly 4.5% of them appearing once. Treatment indicated: PENTA 11 planned treatment interruption arm or continuous ART arm. The starting material was CD45RA+ CD4+ T cells from PBMCs, pooled from several time points, obtained from a donor given antiretroviral therapy, either interrupted or continuous. Subset described: naive CD4+ CD45RA+ CD45RO- T cells. The origin of the receptors is a pool of human donors with HIV.

This clonotype was counted ten times or more. The chain combines TRBV7-2 with TRBJ1-6, with 7 bases aligning to TRBD1. The V gene end was trimmed by 7 bases and the J gene end by 13 bases; junction bases not matched to a gene: 7. Germline values: CDR1 SGHTA, CDR2 FQGNSA. CDR3 size: 12 residues. The CDR3 coding sequence is TGTGCCAGCAATCAGGGGGGCACGCCCCTCCACTTT. Translated: CASNQGGTPLHF.

The chain joins TRBV3-1 to TRBJ1-1, with a tentative D call TRBD1 (5 bases). V gave up 4 bases and J gave up 7 bases, with 16 bases separating them. The CDR3 sequence is 14 residues long. Germline CDR1 and CDR2: LGHDT and YNNKEL (reference sequence). This chain's CDR3 is CASSRLQIGGEAFF. CDR3 DNA sequence: TGTGCCAGCAGCCGACTTCAAATCGGGGGTGAAGCTTTCTTT.

This chain connects TRBV20-1 to TRBJ2-1, with D unresolved. V lost 5 bases and J lost 2, with 4 bases in between. This CDR3 comprises 11 residues. In germline, CDR1 is DFQATT, CDR2 SNEGSKA (reference sequence). In DNA, the CDR3 is TGCAGTGCTGGACCCTACAATGAGCAGTTCTTC. This gives the protein CSAGPYNEQFF.

This clonotype was picked up many times. The chain employs TRBV27 and TRBJ1-2; D may be TRBD1 (6 bases). The CDR3 spans 17 residues. Trimming took off 6 bases at V and 5 bases at J, with 25 bases between the two ends. The germline V gene has CDR1 MNHEY and CDR2 SMNVEV (reference sequence). CDR3 amino acids: CASSRLPSTGLAYGYTF. The CDR3 DNA reads as TGTGCCAGCAGCCGCCTACCATCGACAGGATTAGCGTATGGCTACACCTTC.

This clonotype was seen repeatedly, ten times or more. The CDR3 protein is CASLDRTDTQYF. For the CDR3, the DNA is TGTGCCAGCCTCGACAGAACAGATACGCAGTATTTT. The J gene is TRBJ2-3, the V gene TRBV6-5; maybe TRBD1 (5 bases). V lost 8 bases, J lost 3 bases, and 9 bases lay in between. From germline, CDR1 is MNHEY and CDR2 SVGAGI. The CDR3 runs to 12 residues.

This clonotype rates as medium-sized (0.01 to 0.1%). The chain couples TRBV6-5 to TRBJ2-3, with D unclear. Germline V gene lookup returns CDR1 MNHEY and CDR2 SVGAGI. The ends were cut back, 7 bases at V and 2 bases at J, with 7 bases in the middle. The CDR3 runs 12 residues. CDR3 in amino acids: CASKTFTDTQYF. The CDR3 bases are TGTGCCAGCAAAACATTCACAGATACGCAGTATTTT.

At least ten counts were recorded for this clonotype. The chain couples TRBV12-3 or TRBV12-4 to TRBJ2-1; D unresolved. The CDR3 has 14 residues. The V end lost 2 bases, the J end lost 5 bases, and 10 bases lay between the germline ends. CDR3 region: CASSLIDPNNEQFF. Written as DNA, the CDR3 is TGTGCCAGCAGTTTAATAGACCCTAACAATGAGCAGTTCTTC.

This clonotype was seen a handful of times. V usage is TRBV28 and J usage is TRBJ2-2; D is undetermined. Trimming pared 7 bases from V and 8 bases from J, leaving 14 bases between. Germline V gene lookup returns CDR1 MDHEN and CDR2 SYDVKM. CDR3 length: 13 residues. The chain's CDR3 is CASTHRPGGELFF. The DNA for the CDR3 is TGTGCCAGCACCCACCGGCCTGGAGGGGAGCTGTTTTTT.

Only a few counts were recorded for this clonotype. This sequence joins TRBV2 and TRBJ2-7; 9 bases are shared with TRBD1. This CDR3 region has 15 residues. Per germline, CDR1 SNHLY and CDR2 FYNNEI. The V gene end was trimmed by 3 bases and the J gene end by 4 bases; junction bases not matched to a gene: 7. The CDR3 DNA follows: TGTGCCAGCAGTGAGAGGGGACAGGGCTATTACGAGCAGTACTTC. It yields the protein CASSERGQGYYEQYF. Full variable domain (outside the CDR3, taken from reference TRBV2 and TRBJ2-7): EPEVTQTPSHQVTQMGQEVILRCVPISNHLYFYWYRQILGQKVEFLVSFYNNEISEKSEIFDDQFSVERPDGSNFTLKIRSTKLEDSAMYFCASSERGQGYYEQYFGPGTRLTVT.

The sample holds many counts of this clonotype. The genes are TRBV20-1 and TRBJ2-3; 12 positions agree with TRBD2. V gave up 6 bases and J gave up 8 bases; unmatched junction bases: 3. The CDR3 covers 12 residues. CDR1 DFQATT and CDR2 SNEGSKA come from the germline V gene (reference sequence). The CDR3 sequence is CSATTSGGTQYF. The DNA of the CDR3 is TGCAGTGCCACGACTAGCGGGGGTACGCAGTATTTT.

This clonotype was counted at least ten times. CDR3 nucleotides: TGTGCCAGCAGTTTACGGCAGTTTCGTTCACCCCTCCACTTT. This gives the protein CASSLRQFRSPLHF. V and J are TRBV28 and TRBJ1-6; the D is unclear. The CDR3 is made up of 14 amino acids. V was pared by 2 bases and J by 9 bases, with 11 bases between. From germline, CDR1 is MDHEN and CDR2 SYDVKM. Looking up the rest from reference TRBV28 and TRBJ1-6 gives the full variable domain: DVKVTQSSRYLVKRTGEKVFLECVQDMDHENMFWYRQDPGLGLRLIYFSYDVKMKEKGDIPEGYSVSREKKERFSLILESASTNQTSMYLCASSLRQFRSPLHFGNGTRLTVT.

This clonotype was picked up many times. The chain has TRBV27 and TRBJ1-5; perhaps TRBD1 as D (6 bases). Trimming removed 6 bases at V and 0 bases at J, with 12 bases between. The CDR3 totals 15 residues. Germline V gene lookup returns CDR1 MNHEY and CDR2 SMNVEV (reference sequence). The CDR3 spells CASRWTAFSNQPQHF. The CDR3 coding sequence is TGTGCCAGCAGGTGGACAGCCTTTAGCAATCAGCCCCAGCATTTT.

This clonotype has ten or more counts. The chain has TRBV25-1 and TRBJ2-7; D may be TRBD1 (6 bases). This CDR3 spans 16 amino acids. Germline loops: CDR1 MGHDK, CDR2 SYGVNS. Trimming took 9 bases from V and 4 from J, leaving 25 bases between them. The CDR3 bases are TGTGCCAGGGCTCCGGGACACAAGTGGAGCGAATACGAGCAGTACTTC. Translating gives CARAPGHKWSEYEQYF.

The J gene is TRBJ1-1, the V gene TRBV29-1, with D hard to call. Germline V gene sequence: CDR1 SQVTM, CDR2 ANQGSEA. V was cut by 4 bases and J by 0 bases, with 9 bases left in between. The CDR3 consists of 13 residues. The CDR3 loop reads CSVGNGLNTEAFF. DNA for the CDR3: TGCAGCGTTGGTAACGGTCTGAACACTGAAGCTTTCTTT.

Ten or more counts support this clonotype. The chain carries TRBV15 and TRBJ2-7; tentatively, D is TRBD1 or TRBD2 (6 bases each). The CDR3 extends over 13 amino acids. The V and J ends lost 0 bases and 5 bases respectively, with 8 bases between them. CDR1 is LNHNV and CDR2 is YYDKDF in the germline V gene (reference sequence). The chain's CDR3 is CATSRDRGDEQYF. For the CDR3, the DNA is TGTGCCACCAGCAGAGATAGGGGGGACGAGCAGTACTTC.

This clonotype is deemed medium-sized. This chain's CDR3 is CASSLTSDQETQYF. CDR3 in DNA: TGTGCCAGCAGCTTGACGAGCGACCAAGAGACCCAGTACTTC. The V gene is TRBV7-2, the J gene TRBJ2-5, with D hard to call. Trimming pared 3 bases from V and 0 bases from J, leaving 8 bases between. CDR1 SGHTA and CDR2 FQGNSA come from the germline V gene. The CDR3 runs to 14 residues.

This clonotype was found many times. The V and J genes are TRBV18 and TRBJ2-3; perhaps TRBD2 as D (5 bases). Per germline, CDR1 KGHSH and CDR2 LQKENI. Trimming left V 2 bases short and J 0 bases short, with 6 bases between. The CDR3 has 14 residues. The CDR3 sequence: CASSPEGSTDTQYF. As DNA, the CDR3 is TGTGCCAGCTCACCAGAGGGAAGCACAGATACGCAGTATTTT.

This clonotype was observed once. The chain joins TRBV3-1 to TRBJ1-4; D perhaps matches TRBD1 (6 bases). V was shortened by 4 bases and J by 5 bases, with 11 bases between the two germline ends. This CDR3 has 14 amino acids. Germline V gene data show CDR1 as LGHDT and CDR2 as YNNKEL (reference sequence). In DNA form, the CDR3 reads TGTGCCAGCAGCCCTCCACAGGGAAATGAAAAACTGTTTTTT. Translated, it gives CASSPPQGNEKLFF.

Ten or more counts support this clonotype. V is TRBV6-2 or TRBV6-3 and J is TRBJ2-4; 9 bases fit TRBD2. CDR1 MNHEY and CDR2 SVGEGT come from the germline V gene. J gave up 5 bases and V 2 bases, and 7 bases lay outside the gene matches. The CDR3 is 16 residues long. As DNA, the CDR3 is TGTGCCAGCAGTTACAGGCCGCGACTAGCGGAAAACATTCAGTACTTC. Amino acids: CASSYRPRLAENIQYF.

The genes are TRBV29-1 and TRBJ1-1; D is uncertain. Trimming left V 6 bases short and J 5 bases short, with 16 bases between. This CDR3 region has 13 residues. The germline gives CDR1 SQVTM, CDR2 ANQGSEA. CDR3: CSVHAGGKTEAFF. In nucleotides, the CDR3 is TGCAGCGTCCATGCCGGAGGAAAAACTGAAGCTTTCTTT. Variable domain in full (rest from reference TRBV29-1 and TRBJ1-1): SAVISQKPSRDICQRGTSLTIQCQVDSQVTMMFWYRQQPGQSLTLIATANQGSEATYESGFVIDKFPISRPNLTFSTLTVSNMSPEDSSIYLCSVHAGGKTEAFFGQGTRLTVV.

This clonotype was seen ten or more times. The chain is built from TRBV6-5 and TRBJ2-1; D not certain. The CDR3 length is 11 residues. Germline V gene sequence: CDR1 MNHEY, CDR2 SVGAGI. V was pared by 3 bases and J by 13 bases, with 10 bases between. The CDR3 here is CASSYGRVQFF. CDR3 nucleotide sequence: TGTGCCAGCAGTTATGGTAGGGTCCAGTTCTTC.

This clonotype appeared many times. The chain recombines TRBV20-1 with TRBJ1-5; D remains ambiguous. The V end lost 0 bases, the J end lost 13 bases, and 13 bases lay between the germline ends. Looked up from germline, CDR1 is DFQATT and CDR2 is SNEGSKA (reference sequence). The CDR3 totals 12 residues. The CDR3 loop is CSARDVAALQHF. In nucleotides, the CDR3 is TGCAGTGCTAGAGACGTGGCGGCATTGCAGCATTTT.

This clonotype was seen repeatedly, ten times or more. This chain links TRBV2 with TRBJ1-1; TRBD1 matches at 8 bases. V was clipped by 3 bases and J by 4 bases; unmatched bases: 4. Germline lookup yields CDR1 SNHLY and CDR2 FYNNEI. The CDR3 extends over 14 amino acids. The CDR3 is CASSEGQVTTEAFF. CDR3 in DNA: TGTGCCAGCAGTGAGGGACAGGTGACCACTGAAGCTTTCTTT.

This clonotype has more than one count but fewer than ten. The V call is TRBV3-1, the J call TRBJ2-7; D may be TRBD1 (6 bases). Trimming stripped 1 base from V and 6 bases from J, with 13 bases between. Germline V gives CDR1 LGHDT, CDR2 YNNKEL (reference sequence). The CDR3 is 14 amino acids. For the CDR3, the DNA is TGTGCCAGCAGCCAAGGTTCAGGGGCGGGCGAGCAGTACTTC. Encoded protein: CASSQGSGAGEQYF.

This clonotype was counted at least ten times. In DNA form, the CDR3 reads TGCGCCAGCCCCCCAATAGAGCAGTACTTC. Protein product: CASPPIEQYF. The gene calls are TRBV10-1 and TRBJ2-7; no firm D call. Germline CDR1 WNHNN, CDR2 SYGVQD (reference sequence). The length of the CDR3 is 10 residues. V lost 8 bases and J 7 bases, leaving 9 bases between the germline ends.

In this sample, this clonotype turned up many times. The rearrangement links TRBV14 to TRBJ2-3; D unclear. The V gene's germline CDR1 is SGHDN and CDR2 FVKESK. CDR3 length: 14 residues. Trimming stripped 1 base from V and 0 bases from J, with 5 bases between. The CDR3: CASSQVPSTDTQYF. CDR3 DNA sequence: TGTGCCAGCAGCCAAGTCCCCAGCACAGATACGCAGTATTTT. Filled out from reference TRBV14 and TRBJ2-3, the complete variable domain reads EAGVTQFPSHSVIEKGQTVTLRCDPISGHDNLYWYRRVMGKEIKFLLHFVKESKQDESGMPNNRFLAERTGGTYSTLKVQPAELEDSGVYFCASSQVPSTDTQYFGPGTRLTVL.

This clonotype was counted ten times or more. The V call is TRBV12-3 or TRBV12-4, the J call TRBJ2-3, with 7 bases identical to TRBD2. V shed 6 bases and J 0 bases; nucleotides not matched to a gene: 9. There are 16 residues in the CDR3. DNA of the CDR3: TGTGCCAGCAGGGAGACTGGAGCGGGGAGCACAGATACGCAGTATTTT. This codes for CASRETGAGSTDTQYF.

The sample holds many counts of this clonotype. This chain connects TRBV28 to TRBJ1-2, with a tentative D call TRBD1 (6 bases). V was pared by 11 bases and J by 2 bases, with 12 bases between. Looked up from germline, CDR1 is MDHEN and CDR2 is SYDVKM. The CDR3 spans 12 residues. The CDR3 here is CAGGRLNYGYTF. The CDR3 DNA follows: TGTGCCGGGGGGCGCTTGAACTATGGCTACACCTTC.

The chain couples TRBV29-1 to TRBJ1-2, with 8 positions matching TRBD1. The CDR3 consists of 12 residues. Germline-derived CDR1 and CDR2 are SQVTM and ANQGSEA. Germline trimming cut 4 bases from V and 4 bases from J; bases unmatched to any gene: 2. CDR3: CSVAGGGYGYTF. The CDR3 DNA is TGCAGCGTTGCAGGGGGCGGCTATGGCTACACCTTC.

Many counts were recorded for this clonotype. The chain's CDR3 is CAWKRGQGKQETQYF. The CDR3 DNA is TGTGCCTGGAAGAGGGGGCAGGGTAAACAAGAGACCCAGTACTTC. The chain has TRBV30 and TRBJ2-5; TRBD1 matches at 7 bases. The ends lost 4 bases at V and 2 bases at J; junction bases unmatched: 10. The CDR3 loop spans 15 amino acids. The germline CDR1 and CDR2 sequences are GTSNPN and SVGIG (reference sequence).

This clonotype was recorded many times. The chain recombines TRBV7-2 with TRBJ2-7; 9 bases are a match to TRBD1. This CDR3 has 16 residues. The V gene end was trimmed by 5 bases and the J gene end by 2 bases; junction bases not matched to a gene: 10. The V gene's germline CDR1 is SGHTA and CDR2 FQGNSA. The CDR3 loop is CASSPRAGTGPYEQYF. The DNA of the CDR3 is TGTGCCAGCAGCCCCAGGGCGGGGACAGGGCCCTACGAGCAGTACTTC. Together with reference TRBV7-2 and TRBJ2-7, the CDR3 gives the full variable domain: GAGVSQSPSNKVTEKGKDVELRCDPISGHTALYWYRQSLGQGLEFLIYFQGNSAPDKSGLPSDRFSAERTGGSVSTLTIQRTQQEDSAVYLCASSPRAGTGPYEQYFGPGTRLTVT.

This clonotype was detected a few times. The genes are TRBV29-1 and TRBJ1-1; 8 nucleotides align to TRBD1. The CDR3 contains 13 residues. Germline trimming cut 5 bases from V and 1 base from J; bases unmatched to any gene: 3. CDR1 SQVTM and CDR2 ANQGSEA come from the germline V gene. The CDR3 sequence is CSVRTGTNTEAFF. The CDR3 DNA reads TGCAGCGTTCGGACAGGGACGAACACTGAAGCTTTCTTT.